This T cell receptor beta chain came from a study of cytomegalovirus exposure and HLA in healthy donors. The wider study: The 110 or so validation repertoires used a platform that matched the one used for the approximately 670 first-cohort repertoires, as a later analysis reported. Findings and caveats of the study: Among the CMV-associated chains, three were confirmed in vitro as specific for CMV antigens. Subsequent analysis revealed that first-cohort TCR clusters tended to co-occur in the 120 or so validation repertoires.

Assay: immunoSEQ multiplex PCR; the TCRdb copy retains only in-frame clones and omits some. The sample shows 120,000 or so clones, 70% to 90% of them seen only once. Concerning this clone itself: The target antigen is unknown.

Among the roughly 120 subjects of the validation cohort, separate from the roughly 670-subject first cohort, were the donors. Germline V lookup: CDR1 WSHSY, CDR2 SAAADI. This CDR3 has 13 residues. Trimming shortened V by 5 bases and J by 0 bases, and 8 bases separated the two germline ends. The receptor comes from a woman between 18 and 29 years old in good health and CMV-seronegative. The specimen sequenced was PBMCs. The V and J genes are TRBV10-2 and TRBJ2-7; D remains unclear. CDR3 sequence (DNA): TGCGCCAGCAGTTCTGAGGACTCCTACGAGCAGTACTTC. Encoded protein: CASSSEDSYEQYF.